This entry lists 2 T cell receptor beta chains sequenced from one sample in a study of T cell repertoires in cytomegalovirus infection. TCRdb reanalysed the reads using MiXCR and keeps one entry per CDR3 protein. The table shows hundreds of thousands of distinct CDR3 sequences, with 20% to 25% occurring only once. Material for sequencing was CD8+ T cells from PBMCs. Source of these receptors: a human donor in good health (CMV status not recorded). Some clones in this sample may be carry-over from other donors' samples.

Details on this clonotype: This may stem from a read error, because a much larger clone lies one nucleotide away. CDR3 nucleotide sequence: TGTGCCAGCAGTTACTCGACAGGGTTAGGCCACGTTCAGTACTTC. Amino acid sequence: CASSYSTGLGHVQYF. The J gene is TRBJ2-4, the V gene TRBV6-2 or TRBV6-3, with TRBD1 identical over 7 bases. J gave up 11 bases and V 0 bases, and 10 bases lay outside the gene matches. Germline V gives CDR1 MNHEY, CDR2 SVGEGT. This CDR3 has 15 residues.

V gene TRBV20-1 combines with J gene TRBJ2-2; TRBD1 might be the D (5 bases). This CDR3 comprises 12 residues. V shed 2 bases and J shed 6 bases, with 7 bases lying between them. The germline V gene has CDR1 DFQATT and CDR2 SNEGSKA (reference sequence). The chain's CDR3 is CSARLGAGELFF. The CDR3 DNA reads as TGCAGTGCTAGACTAGGGGCCGGGGAGCTGTTTTTT.